This T cell receptor (beta chain) was profiled in a study of T cell repertoires in cytomegalovirus infection. Study-wide background: Recently identified HLA-C-restricted CMV epitopes were among the peptides used. Signatures in public TCR beta sequences pointed to both CMV infection and matching HLA type.

The length of the CDR3 is 16 residues. The V and J ends lost 5 bases and 4 bases respectively, with 18 bases between them. One entry per CDR3 protein, called by TCRdb with MiXCR from the reads. This sample has about 350,000 distinct CDR3 sequences; approximately 35% occur once, and the top ten carry approximately 13%. Notes on this clonotype: What it recognizes is unknown.

Whole-study findings and limits: The ex vivo response was dominated by HLA-C-restricted CMV-specific TCR beta clonotypes. Using cumulative public TCR beta family frequency, the authors identified those who carried CMV together with the relevant HLA.

V gene TRBV12-3 or TRBV12-4 combines with J gene TRBJ2-1; D is uncertain. The material sequenced was cultured PBMCs, taken from culture after CMV antigen stimulation. The clonotype was recovered from a human donor in good health (CMV status not recorded). Some clones in this sample may be carry-over from other donors' samples. The CDR3 coding sequence is TGTGCCAGCAGTCCCCGCGACGTACTTATATACAATGAGCAGTTCTTC. Its protein product is CASSPRDVLIYNEQFF.